This T cell receptor (beta chain) was sequenced during a study of T cells after yellow fever vaccination (dated 2019 in TCRdb). Study-level background: The SMART-Seq v4 Ultra Low Input RNA kit was used to prepare libraries from fractions with low cell numbers. To follow T-cell clones before and after primary and booster YFV17D yellow fever vaccination, bulk TCR alpha and beta repertoires were sequenced over time. Two healthy male donors, one aged 18 to 29 and one aged 30 to 39 years, were included in the cohort. Blood was drawn at multiple timepoints before and after primary and secondary immunization, with bulk PBMC replicates and cell subsets isolated.

The junction shows trimming of 0 bases on V and 0 bases on J, plus 10 bases between the germline ends. From its cysteine to its phenylalanine, the CDR3 spans 16 amino acids. The only DNA kept is the CDR3, 48 bases in frame from the first base. CDR1 and CDR2 (SGHVS, FQNEAQ) derive from the germline V gene. On this clonotype itself: Its antigen is not yet known. One base away there is no much larger clone; base qualities are not given.

Reads for this sample came from an Illumina NovaSeq 6000. Synthesis of TCR cDNA relied on 5'RACE template switching, a step that introduced a universal primer site along with unique molecular identifiers. cDNA synthesis was primed from both the TCR alpha and TCR beta constant segments. Library amplification used two PCR steps, and the second PCR step added sample barcodes and sequencing adapters. Sequencing of libraries was done on Illumina HiSeq 2500 (2x100 bp) or NovaSeq (2x150 bp). The study's processing was this. MIGEC handled demultiplexing of reads and collapsing into UMI consensus sequences, while MiXCR performed V(D)J alignment. Vaccine-responding clonotypes were identified with edgeR using replicate PBMC samples, with FDR below 0.01 and a log2 fold change above 5 up to day 15 being required. CD4 or CD8 identity was assigned to each bulk clonotype according to whether the clonotype was present at higher abundance in the sequenced CD4 repertoire or the sequenced CD8 repertoire. TCRdb reprocessed the public reads (quality trimming at Q25 with fastp, clone calling with MiXCR) and kept in-frame beta chains. Rows with one shared CDR3 protein collapse into an entry with the most common genes and DNA. The V and J calls shown here were made by TCRdb, not taken from the authors' results. The sample table lists 400,000 to 450,000 distinct CDR3 sequences, 18% of them with a count of one. 18% of the sample lies in the top ten.

Paper-wide results and their limitations: The secondary T-cell response was found to be weaker but faster than the primary response, with a peak reached on day 5 rather than on day 15. Because abundant contaminating clonotypes from the bulk population could be contained in FACS-sorted repertoires, computational filtering was required. After the booster, most of the clones that had expanded following primary vaccination were detected again (almost 98% of CD4 and roughly nine tenths of CD8), which suggests that memory was broadly maintained. A small fraction of clonotypes appeared in both the CD4 and CD8 compartments, likely as a result of convergent recombination. Because the study included only two donors, the extent to which the findings can be generalized is limited.

According to the study, the label for this sample's treatment or condition signals: live attenuated yellow fever vaccine strain. At every blood-draw timepoint, two biological replicates of bulk PBMCs were collected. A standard Ficoll-Paque protocol was used to isolate PBMCs from peripheral blood. TriZol was used to extract RNA from bulk PBMCs, from CD4 and CD8 fractions, and from dextramer-positive and dextramer-negative fractions. The specimen comprised PBMCs, sampled before the yellow fever booster vaccination. The chain joins TRBV7-8 to TRBJ2-3; the D region possibly corresponds to TRBD1 (6 bases align). The receptor was derived from a man aged 18 to 30 who received the YFV17D yellow fever vaccine. The CDR3 region reads CASSLAHQGSTDTQYF. The DNA sequence reads TGTGCCAGCAGCTTAGCCCATCAGGGGAGCACAGATACGCAGTATTTT.